A selection of T cell receptor beta chains follows, all from one sample in a study of blood T cell repertoires in COVID-19. Method: immunoSEQ multiplex PCR; TCRdb's copy keeps in-frame clones and lacks some. The sample carries some 330,000 clones, over 70% recorded once. The sequenced material came from PBMCs or T cells enriched from blood (not recorded which). The receptors here all came from a man aged 25-40 years who had recovered from COVID-19. The conserved cysteine and the conserved F or W are not part of the CDR3 here. Fields, in order: D gene, V gene, J gene, CDR3 protein. A D gene is named only where the DNA matches it firmly.

>.|TRBV12-3/TRBV12-4|TRBJ2-2
ASSLTRTGELF
>TRBD1|TRBV5-1|TRBJ2-3
ASSLTGRTGDTQY
>.|TRBV2|TRBJ2-6
ASSESSSGANVLT
>.|TRBV15|TRBJ1-6
ATSSSSYNSPLH
>.|TRBV5-4|TRBJ2-4
ASSAGGSGAKNIQY
>TRBD1|TRBV5-6|TRBJ2-3
ASSLGTEDLTDTQY
>TRBD2|TRBV7-8|TRBJ2-5
ASSLVAGAQETQY
>.|TRBV5-1|TRBJ2-5
ASSLEGGKETQY
>TRBD1|TRBV5-1|TRBJ2-1
ASSFRTGVDNEQF
>.|TRBV2|TRBJ2-3
ASSVWGVDTQY
>.|TRBV13|TRBJ2-7
ASSLEGEQY
>.|TRBV5-5|TRBJ2-7
ASSAGGQGLYEQY
>.|TRBV9|TRBJ2-7
ASSVDSSYEQY
>TRBD2|TRBV27|TRBJ2-3
ASGPISGGATDTQY
>TRBD1|TRBV9|TRBJ1-1
ASSVDYRGEAF
>TRBD1|TRBV7-9|TRBJ1-1
ASSLVGQGVGGAF
>.|TRBV27|TRBJ1-1
ASSSRVITEAF
>.|TRBV6-1|TRBJ2-7
ASSEWDKMSYEQY
>TRBD2|TRBV7-8|TRBJ2-3
ASSGLAHITDTQY
>TRBD2|TRBV6-5|TRBJ2-3
ASITAGGTDTQY
>TRBD1|TRBV5-4|TRBJ1-2
ASTPGQSYGYT
>TRBD1|TRBV16|TRBJ2-3
ASSQWSAGGDKDTQY